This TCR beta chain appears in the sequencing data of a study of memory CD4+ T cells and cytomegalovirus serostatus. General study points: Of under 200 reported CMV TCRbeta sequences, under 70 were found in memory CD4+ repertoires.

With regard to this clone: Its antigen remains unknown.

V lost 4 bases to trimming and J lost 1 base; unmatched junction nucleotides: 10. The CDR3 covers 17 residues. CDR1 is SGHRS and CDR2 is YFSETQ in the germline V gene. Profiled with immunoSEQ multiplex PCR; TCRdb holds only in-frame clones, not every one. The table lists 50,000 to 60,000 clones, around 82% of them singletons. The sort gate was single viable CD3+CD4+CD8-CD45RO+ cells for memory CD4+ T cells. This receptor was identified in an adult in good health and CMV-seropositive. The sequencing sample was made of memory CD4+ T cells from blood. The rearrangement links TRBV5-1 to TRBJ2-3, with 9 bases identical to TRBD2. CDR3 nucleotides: TGCGCCAGCAGCCAGGAGGCTAGCGGGACGGGCACAGATACGCAGTATTTT. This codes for CASSQEASGTGTDTQYF.